This T cell receptor beta chain was identified during a study of T cell responses to AZD1222 COVID-19 vaccine. Study-wide points: Receipt of two AZD1222 doses was followed by a rise in Spike-specific TCR breadth and depth.

TCRdb keeps only in-frame clones here, not all; method: immunoSEQ multiplex PCR. The sample shows around 110,000 clones, roughly 88% of them seen only once. Unmatched junction bases numbered 9, after V lost 6 bases and J lost 1 base. This CDR3 contains 16 residues. The germline V gene encodes CDR1 MDHEN and CDR2 SYDVKM. As for this clone: Its antigen is not known.

This sequence was found in an adult in good health. The chain links TRBV28 to TRBJ1-2, with TRBD1 matching over 9 bases. Specimen: peripheral blood, collected on day 0 of MenACWY control vaccination. The CDR3 bases are TGTGCCAGCAGCATAGGACAGGGGTTTTATAACTATGGCTACACCTTC. Its translation is CASSIGQGFYNYGYTF.